This T cell receptor (beta chain) was sequenced in a study of shared clonotypes between healthy human individuals. Profiling relied on immunoSEQ multiplex PCR, and the TCRdb table lists in-frame clones only, not all of them. The top ten hold 1.5% to 2% of the sample, which has about 2,100,000 clones, approximately 94% seen once. CD8 cells classed as naive were CD45RO-negative and positively selected for CCR7, excluding terminally differentiated effector memory CD45RA+ cells. This CDR3 is 15 amino acids long. The J segment lost 6 bases and the V segment lost 3 bases, leaving 3 bases of the junction unmatched. Germline loops: CDR1 MDHEN, CDR2 SYDVKM.

The V gene is TRBV28, the J gene TRBJ2-1; 12 bases are shared with TRBD2. Sequencing was performed on naive CD8+ T cells from PBMCs. This TCR was recovered from a man between 18 and 29 years old in good health. Some clones in this sample may be carry-over from other donors' samples. CDR3 coding DNA: TGTGCCAGCAGTTTGGGACTAGCGGGTATCAATGAGCAGTTCTTC. This codes for CASSLGLAGINEQFF.